This entry lists 16 T cell receptor beta chains sequenced from one sample in a study of metastatic and nonmetastatic thyroid tumors (dated by TCRdb to 2019 to 2021). None of the patients had been given any treatment before thyroid surgery. Libraries were prepared through PCR. The instrument was an Illumina HiSeq 4000. TCRdb's own reprocessing of the public reads used fastp at Q25 and MiXCR and kept productive beta chains. The sample profile shows 20,000 to 25,000 clones; roughly a quarter of them were found once. Less than 15% of the sample belongs to the ten largest clones. Sequenced material: tumor tissue. These receptors all come from a male donor with papillary thyroid cancer or a benign thyroid nodule (not recorded which). Some clones in this sample may be carry-over from other donors' samples.

In this sample, this clone turned up many times. The genes are TRBV3-1 and TRBJ2-1; D perhaps matches TRBD2 (6 bases). V was clipped by 4 bases and J by 8 bases, with 12 bases between them. From germline, CDR1 is LGHDT and CDR2 YNNKEL (reference sequence). The CDR3 consists of 13 residues. CDR3 sequence reads: CASSPGTRDEQFF. The CDR3 DNA reads TGTGCCAGCAGCCCCGGGACTCGGGATGAGCAGTTCTTC.

The J gene is TRBJ1-1, the V gene TRBV6-4; D gene ambiguous. Trimming pared 6 bases from V and 1 base from J, leaving 9 bases between. CDR3 size: 13 residues. CDR1 and CDR2 (germline): MRHNA, SNTAGT. The CDR3, as DNA: TGTGCCAGCAGCAAAATAAAGAACACTGAAGCTTTCTTT. It codes for CASSKIKNTEAFF.

This clone was found many times. The gene calls are TRBV10-3 and TRBJ2-4; TRBD1 agrees at 8 bases. Germline loops: CDR1 ENHRY, CDR2 SYGVKD. V shed 6 bases and J 3 bases; nucleotides not matched to a gene: 4. The CDR3 runs to 14 residues. CDR3 nucleotides: TGTGCCATCAGAGAGGACAGGGACAAAAACATTCAGTACTTC. Protein product: CAIREDRDKNIQYF.

This clone was counted many times. Since a much larger clone is just one base distant, this may be a read error. CDR3 bases: TGTGCCAGCACCCCGACTAGCGGGAGGTTCTACGAGCAGTACTTC. Translated, it gives CASTPTSGRFYEQYF. This chain joins TRBV7-2 and TRBJ2-7; 13 bases agree with TRBD2. The CDR3 totals 15 residues. Germline V lookup: CDR1 SGHTA, CDR2 FQGNSA. With V trimmed by 7 bases and J by 3 bases, 6 bases remained unmatched.

This clone occurred many times. CDR3 amino acids: CASSPRSSSYNEQFF. CDR3 nucleotide sequence: TGTGCCAGCTCACCACGTTCAAGCTCCTACAATGAGCAGTTCTTC. The chain couples TRBV18 to TRBJ2-1, with unresolved D. Germline loops: CDR1 KGHSH, CDR2 LQKENI. This CDR3 is 15 amino acids long. V lost 1 base to trimming and J lost 0 bases, with 7 bases between them.

This clone was seen ten or more times. The chain is built from TRBV6-4 and TRBJ2-3; tentatively, D is TRBD1 (5 bases). V shed 3 bases and J shed 3 bases, with 10 bases lying between them. Per germline, CDR1 MRHNA and CDR2 SNTAGT. The CDR3 loop spans 14 amino acids. CDR3 amino acids: CASSESPGTDTQYF. CDR3 coding DNA: TGTGCCAGCAGTGAGAGCCCAGGGACAGATACGCAGTATTTT.

This clone was observed many times. This rearrangement joins TRBV6-1 to TRBJ2-1; 13 bases map to TRBD2. The ends lost 8 bases at V and 9 bases at J; junction bases unmatched: 10. From germline, CDR1 is MNHNS and CDR2 SASEGT. The CDR3 runs 15 residues. In nucleotides, the CDR3 is TGTGCCAGCCAAAAACTAGCGGGAGGGCCTCCTGAGCAGTTCTTC. Encoded protein: CASQKLAGGPPEQFF.

This clone has a handful of counts. CDR3 nucleotide sequence: TGTGCCAGCAGTTACGCTCGGCGGGAGAGCTACGAGCAGTACTTC. Translated, it gives CASSYARRESYEQYF. The chain employs TRBV6-2 or TRBV6-3 and TRBJ2-7; the match to TRBD2 covers 7 bases. The V and J ends lost 2 bases and 3 bases, in that order; junction bases with no gene match: 7. Per the germline V gene, CDR1 is MNHEY and CDR2 is SVGEGT. The CDR3 has 15 residues.

This clone has at least ten counts. The chain carries TRBV2 and TRBJ1-1, with 7 positions matching TRBD1. The ends lost 4 bases at V and 3 bases at J; junction bases unmatched: 2. The CDR3 spans 13 residues. Germline assignment: CDR1 SNHLY and CDR2 FYNNEI. Here the CDR3 DNA reads TGTGCCAGCAGTGCAGACAGGGACACTGAAGCTTTCTTT. It encodes CASSADRDTEAFF.

This clone was detected ten times or more. In DNA, the CDR3 is TGTGCCTGGAGCCCCGGGACAGGGGGCGCGACTAATGAAAAACTGTTTTTT. Translating it yields CAWSPGTGGATNEKLFF. V and J are TRBV30 and TRBJ1-4; 12 nucleotides agree with TRBD1. From germline, CDR1 is GTSNPN and CDR2 SVGIG (reference sequence). This CDR3 is built from 17 residues. V was pared by 3 bases and J by 2 bases, with 7 bases of the junction left unmatched.

This clone was picked up many times. For the CDR3, the DNA is TGTGCCAGCAGCTGGACATCCTACGAGCAGTACTTC. Protein product: CASSWTSYEQYF. This chain connects TRBV7-9 to TRBJ2-7, with a tentative D call TRBD1 (5 bases). V lost 4 bases, J lost 1 base, and 5 bases lay in between. Germline lookup yields CDR1 SEHNR and CDR2 FQNEAQ (reference sequence). This CDR3 comprises 12 residues.

This clone was observed at least ten times. The V gene is TRBV28, the J gene TRBJ2-7; no clear D. The length of the CDR3 is 13 residues. Trimming shortened V by 7 bases and J by 0 bases, and 10 bases separated the two germline ends. Germline-derived CDR1 and CDR2 are MDHEN and SYDVKM. In nucleotides, the CDR3 is TGTGCCAGCAAGGGTCATCACTCCTACGAGCAGTACTTC. This translates into CASKGHHSYEQYF. The complete variable domain, with remaining parts taken from reference TRBV28 and TRBJ2-7, reads DVKVTQSSRYLVKRTGEKVFLECVQDMDHENMFWYRQDPGLGLRLIYFSYDVKMKEKGDIPEGYSVSREKKERFSLILESASTNQTSMYLCASKGHHSYEQYFGPGTRLTVT.

Points on this clone: One base away lies a much larger clone, so this may be a sequencing read error. CDR3 amino acids: CATLASGGRTNTEAFF. The DNA for the CDR3 is TGTGCCACCCTGGCCTCAGGGGGCCGGACGAACACTGAAGCTTTCTTT. The chain uses TRBV10-3 and TRBJ1-1; TRBD1 aligns across 8 bases. The CDR3 length is 16 residues. V shed 10 bases, J shed 1 base, and the junction held 14 bases outside the gene matches. In germline, CDR1 is ENHRY, CDR2 SYGVKD.

The sample holds many counts of this clone. This rearrangement joins TRBV7-6 to TRBJ2-7, with 13 bases that match TRBD2. V was pared by 3 bases and J by 3 bases, with 5 bases of the junction left unmatched. The germline gives CDR1 SGHVS, CDR2 FNYEAQ. This CDR3 spans 16 amino acids. DNA for the CDR3: TGTGCCAGCAGCTTTGCCGGGACTAGCGGGAACTACGAGCAGTACTTC. Amino acid sequence: CASSFAGTSGNYEQYF.

This clone was picked up many times. V gene TRBV7-9 combines with J gene TRBJ2-7; 7 bases fit TRBD1. V trimming: 5 bases; J trimming: 3 bases; junction bases outside the gene matches: 10. Germline lookup yields CDR1 SEHNR and CDR2 FQNEAQ (reference sequence). There are 15 residues in the CDR3. This chain's CDR3 is CASSRATGQSYEQYF. CDR3 bases: TGTGCCAGCAGCCGGGCGACGGGACAGAGCTACGAGCAGTACTTC.

This clone showed up just a few times. This may stem from a read error, because a much larger clone lies one nucleotide away. This chain links TRBV24-1 with TRBJ2-1; D assignment may be TRBD1 or TRBD2 (6 bases each). The CDR3 has 16 residues. Germline loops: CDR1 KGHDR, CDR2 SFDVKD. Trimming removed 9 bases from V and 4 bases from J, with 21 bases in between. The CDR3 bases are TGTGCCACCGGGTCGGGGGCGGTAGATTCGTACAATGAGCAGTTCTTC. This codes for CATGSGAVDSYNEQFF.